These 15 T cell receptor beta chains came from one sample sequenced in a study of T cell changes during pregnancy in multiple sclerosis. Sequencing used immunoSEQ multiplex PCR; TCRdb keeps in-frame clones, though not all of them. The sample has more than 30,000 clones, just over 90% seen once. The source was CD4+ T cells from peripheral blood mononuclear cells, collected in the third trimester of pregnancy. These receptors were taken from a female donor in good health, enrolled as a control in a pregnancy study.

The chain carries TRBV6-5 and TRBJ1-1, with 9 bases identical to TRBD1. The CDR3 consists of 15 residues. With 6 bases clipped from V and 9 bases from J, the junction kept 14 bases outside the gene matches. The germline V gene has CDR1 MNHEY and CDR2 SVGAGI. For the CDR3, the DNA is TGTGCCAGCAGCCGTCCCGGGACAGGGAATGGTCAAGCTTTCTTT. Protein: CASSRPGTGNGQAFF.

The CDR3 protein is CASSLNGAAADTQYF. The CDR3 DNA reads TGTGCCAGCAGCTTAAATGGTGCGGCCGCAGATACGCAGTATTTT. V usage is TRBV7-2 and J usage is TRBJ2-3, with no clear D. The CDR3 contains 15 residues. Germline V gene lookup returns CDR1 SGHTA and CDR2 FQGNSA. The V end was cut by 2 bases, the J end by 4 bases, with 13 bases between. Filled out from reference TRBV7-2 and TRBJ2-3, the complete variable domain reads GAGVSQSPSNKVTEKGKDVELRCDPISGHTALYWYRQSLGQGLEFLIYFQGNSAPDKSGLPSDRFSAERTGGSVSTLTIQRTQQEDSAVYLCASSLNGAAADTQYFGPGTRLTVL.

The V and J genes are TRBV2 and TRBJ1-1; 7 bases align to TRBD1. Unmatched junction bases numbered 14, after V lost 10 bases and J lost 0 bases. The germline gives CDR1 SNHLY, CDR2 FYNNEI. The CDR3 is made up of 16 amino acids. Written as DNA, the CDR3 is TGTGCCACCACCAGGAGGACAGGAGGCATGAACACTGAAGCTTTCTTT. Its translation is CATTRRTGGMNTEAFF.

The CDR3 DNA reads TGTGCCAGCAGCCCCACCGGGGGTTTAGGAGAGCAGTACTTC. This codes for CASSPTGGLGEQYF. V gene TRBV9 combines with J gene TRBJ2-7; D is possibly TRBD2 (6 bases). The CDR3 is made up of 14 amino acids. The V gene's germline CDR1 is SGDLS and CDR2 YYNGEE. Trimming took off 4 bases at V and 7 bases at J, with 18 bases between the two ends.

The rearrangement joins TRBV9 to TRBJ1-1; D call uncertain. V shed 0 bases and J shed 8 bases, with 11 bases lying between them. Germline assignment: CDR1 SGDLS and CDR2 YYNGEE. The CDR3 is 13 amino acids. In DNA form, the CDR3 reads TGTGCCAGCAGCGTAGCTGGGCGGGCCGAAGCTTTCTTT. Its translation: CASSVAGRAEAFF.

In this sample, this clone is medium-sized. The V gene is TRBV4-2, the J gene TRBJ1-5, with a possible D match to TRBD1 (6 bases). Between the trimmed V and J ends, which lost 6 bases and 8 bases, there was a span of 17 bases. Germline-derived CDR1 and CDR2 are LGHNA and YNFKEQ. This CDR3 comprises 14 residues. In nucleotides, the CDR3 is TGTGCCAGCAGTTTCGGACAGCCCGGGGAGCCCCAGCATTTT. Encoded protein: CASSFGQPGEPQHF.

The chain employs TRBV28 and TRBJ2-1; 10 positions agree with TRBD2. Germline V gene sequence: CDR1 MDHEN, CDR2 SYDVKM. The CDR3 runs 14 residues. J gave up 8 bases and V 8 bases, and 9 bases lay outside the gene matches. CDR3 nucleotide sequence: TGTGCCAGCGGGGAAGCGGGGGGGCGCCATGAGCAGTTCTTC. Translated: CASGEAGGRHEQFF.

The J gene is TRBJ1-2, the V gene TRBV18; 7 bases are a match to TRBD1. Germline CDR1 reads KGHSH; CDR2 reads LQKENI. This CDR3 is 14 amino acids long. After removal of 2 bases from V and 0 bases from J, the junction contained 0 bases not matched to a gene. The DNA for the CDR3 is TGTGCCAGCTCACCAGGGACAGCTAACTATGGCTACACCTTC. Translation: CASSPGTANYGYTF.

The rearrangement joins TRBV18 to TRBJ2-2; no reliable D call. The V gene lost 2 bases and the J gene lost 3 bases, with 13 bases spanning the gap. Germline CDR1 KGHSH, CDR2 LQKENI. This CDR3 is 16 amino acids long. The CDR3 is CASSPRLDSYTGELFF. CDR3 coding DNA: TGTGCCAGCTCACCAAGACTCGACTCATACACCGGGGAGCTGTTTTTT.

The CDR3 coding sequence is TGTGCCACCAGCTTAGATAGGGGGTCCTACAATGAGCAGTTCTTC. It encodes CATSLDRGSYNEQFF. V gene TRBV15 combines with J gene TRBJ2-1; D is perhaps TRBD1 (6 bases). Germline lookup yields CDR1 LNHNV and CDR2 YYDKDF (reference sequence). This CDR3 region has 15 residues. Trimming pared 5 bases from V and 1 base from J, leaving 12 bases between.

In DNA form, the CDR3 reads TGTGCCAGCTCACCATCCGTGAACACTGAAGCTTTCTTT. Translation: CASSPSVNTEAFF. The V gene is TRBV18, the J gene TRBJ1-1, with no clear D. With 2 bases removed from V and 0 bases from J, the gap between germline ends came to 4 bases. Germline values: CDR1 KGHSH, CDR2 LQKENI. The CDR3 is 13 amino acids.

The V call is TRBV7-2, the J call TRBJ2-1, with D perhaps matching TRBD1 (5 bases). CDR1 and CDR2 (germline): SGHTA, FQGNSA. CDR3 length: 16 residues. V was shortened by 4 bases and J by 0 bases, with 13 bases between the two germline ends. CDR3 region: CASSYRKFSSYNEQFF. For the CDR3, the DNA is TGTGCCAGCAGCTACAGGAAATTTAGCTCCTACAATGAGCAGTTCTTC.

The J gene is TRBJ2-1, the V gene TRBV15, with 8 bases that match TRBD2. CDR3 length equals 14 residues. Germline CDR1 reads LNHNV; CDR2 reads YYDKDF (reference sequence). With 3 bases clipped from V and 6 bases from J, the junction kept 4 bases outside the gene matches. The CDR3 reads CATSSSGGGNEQFF. The CDR3 region has the DNA TGTGCCACCAGCAGCAGCGGGGGTGGCAATGAGCAGTTCTTC.

This clone was detected only a few times. The chain is built from TRBV2 and TRBJ2-7, with 7 bases matching TRBD2. There are 13 residues in the CDR3. Per the germline V gene, CDR1 is SNHLY and CDR2 is FYNNEI. Losses at the gene ends were 8 bases for V and 4 bases for J; bases not matched to a gene: 8. The CDR3, as DNA: TGTGCCAGCTCAGTGGCGGGAGCTTACGAGCAGTACTTC. Amino acids: CASSVAGAYEQYF.

The rearrangement joins TRBV21-1 to TRBJ2-7; TRBD1 is the table's D call and was not checked against the DNA. TRBV21-1 is labeled a pseudogene. The CDR3 is 15 residues long. This CDR3 is CASSPRTGGPYEQYF. The CDR3 bases are TGTGCCAGCAGCCCCCGGACAGGGGGCCCCTACGAGCAGTACTTC.